The text below deals with one T cell receptor beta chain. In its sample, this clonotype was seen a few times. The antigen this receptor binds is unknown. No much larger clone is present one base from it, and per-base qualities are unavailable. The CDR3 measures 15 amino acids from cysteine to phenylalanine. Solely the CDR3 DNA is kept, with 45 bases framed from the first base. The CDR1 and CDR2 encoded by the germline V gene are SGHDT and YYEEEE. Trimming accounts for 4 bases at V and 7 bases at J, while the number of junction bases matched to no gene is 10. The library was generated by multiplex PCR. TCRdb shows the sequencer as Illumina HiSeq 4000. CDR3 regions were amplified by Arm-PCR with iRepertoire HTBI primers to construct TCR beta libraries. PCR products were gel purified before sequencing. In the authors' own workflow: Gene usage analysis of CDR3 amino acid clonotypes used the roughly 60 TRBV and around 14 TRBJ segments found across samples. COPE and FqMerger were used to merge filtered high-quality paired reads into contigs. BLAST was used to align contigs to IMGT TRBV, TRBD and TRBJ reference genes, with CDR3 defined following IMGT. Any clonotype with a frequency above 0.1% was counted as a highly expanded clone. Shannon entropy served as the measure of repertoire diversity, while the Gini coefficient captured V-J evenness. A clonotype was considered public if more than one individual shared it. TCRdb ran its own pipeline on the public reads, namely fastp trimming at Q25 and MiXCR clone calling, and kept in-frame beta chains. Each record represents a unique CDR3 protein, reported with the most common genes and DNA among its rows. TCRdb's processing, not the study's, gives the V and J calls here. Within this sample are more than 300,000 distinct CDR3 sequences, with roughly 17% of them counted one time only. 20% to 25% of the sample is taken by the ten largest.

The source of the sample is a study of regulatory T cells in long-lasting Graves disease (dated by TCRdb to 2020 to 2023). Describing the broader study: In the newly diagnosed Graves' disease group, patients had been taking antithyroid drugs for less than 3 months. Peripheral blood TCR sequencing and RNA sequencing compared persistent Graves' disease patients with newly diagnosed Graves' disease patients. A total of roughly 35 samples underwent TCR sequencing, from roughly 13 patients with persistent Graves' disease and roughly 20 patients with newly diagnosed Graves' disease. The study took place in China and was registered as a clinical trial.

General findings and caveats noted by the study authors: Lower TCR Shannon entropy and fewer highly expanded clones were observed in persistent Graves' disease patients than in newly diagnosed patients, which suggested clonal expansion. Sequencing and analysis were restricted to the TCR beta chain. Patients with persistent disease shared more public clonotypes (roughly 2,900) than newly diagnosed patients did (more than 900). As a limitation, the authors acknowledged that the small sample size may reduce accuracy. The study examined only peripheral blood because the primary lesion, thyroid tissue, could not be accessed. Persistent disease showed preferential use of TRBV28, TRBJ1-2 and TRBJ2-5, whereas newly diagnosed disease favored TRBV20-1 and TRBJ2-1.

This specimen's time point label, per the study, means: newly diagnosed GD, antithyroid drugs for less than 3 months. For both TCR sequencing and RNA sequencing, RNA was extracted from PBMCs using TRIzol. The diagnosis of Graves' disease followed American Thyroid Association guidelines. Patients were recruited from an endocrinology department in Xi'an, China. From each patient, approximately 10 milliliters of peripheral blood was collected into an EDTA anticoagulant tube. Ficoll Paque Plus density gradient separation was used to isolate PBMCs, and no further T cell sorting was performed. RNA quality was checked with an Agilent 2100 Bioanalyzer and agarose gel, and concentration with a NanoDrop 2000. This sample also appeared in a second study, on T cells in Graves' hyperthyroidism and ophthalmopathy. The second study, in turn, reports: Stable Graves' hyperthyroidism was defined as no progression to ophthalmopathy during 18 months of follow-up. Hyperthyroidism patients were newly diagnosed, had a disease duration of under 2 months, and were aged 18 to 65 years. Patients with uncontrolled infections, other autoimmune diseases, pregnancy or lactation were excluded. Clinical symptoms, serum thyroxine and TRAb, thyroid ultrasound, and orbital computed tomography formed the basis for the diagnoses. A first-round RT-PCR of the TCR CDR3 used the HTBI primer set with the Qiagen OneStep RT-PCR kit. Blood samples also contained most of the expanded thyroid clonotypes (frequency above 0.001), which suggests that blood repertoires may reflect thyroid immune responses. In cross-validation, a model built on a 13 V-J signature told ophthalmopathy apart from stable hyperthyroidism with 87.88% sensitivity and approximately 84% specificity, and in testing the same model reached 80%/75%. During validation, the model predicted progression to ophthalmopathy a median of roughly 7.1 months ahead of onset, with 70.59% sensitivity and 72.22% specificity. TCR V-J signatures able to tell the groups apart were searched for in a discovery cohort of approximately 95 patients, of whom more than 40 had Graves' ophthalmopathy and 55 to 60 had stable Graves' hyperthyroidism. Prospective prediction of ophthalmopathy was tested in an independent validation cohort consisting of 18 to 20 hyperthyroidism patients and more than 15 patients who later progressed to ophthalmopathy. The 80 to 100 discovery patients were randomly divided into training and test sets at a 7:3 ratio. In addition, the study compared T-cell repertoires in thyroid tissue and in blood from roughly six Graves' hyperthyroidism patients. After sampling, hyperthyroidism patients received methimazole starting at 30 mg daily, and ophthalmopathy patients received high-dose intravenous methylprednisolone. A second multiplex PCR round built the libraries, followed by size selection and purification. Libraries were sequenced paired-end with 100 bp reads on an Illumina HiSeq2000. Raw data were processed with SOAPnuke, discarding reads with adapters, uncalled bases, mean Phred below 15, or no exact constant-primer or identifier match. High-quality paired reads were merged using COPE v1.2.5, and each unique nucleotide sequence was defined as a clonotype. MiTCR v1.1 was used to align the clonotypes against IMGT TRBV, TRBD and TRBJ reference segments. The analysis was restricted to V-J combinations with a frequency above 0.0001, which together covered approximately 99% of the repertoires. A TCS score was defined as the ratio of F50 (clonal expansion) to E x V (chaos), with BLOSUM62-based TCRdist applied between CDR3 peptides within each V-J. Welch's t-statistics and random forest reduced just over 500 V-J features to around 14, which were used in a naive Bayes classifier (R e1071). Sample size was not statistically predetermined, and investigators were not blinded to group allocation. The paper describes TCR Vbeta CDR3 sequencing of about 140 peripheral blood samples, made up of approximately 40 ophthalmopathy patients, 70 to 75 hyperthyroidism patients and approximately 17 progressor patients.

The sequence was collected from a woman between 18 and 29 years old with Graves disease. Donor details come from another sample of the same person, matched by shared clones. Specimen: peripheral blood mononuclear cells (PBMCs), collected at new diagnosis, from a patient treated with antithyroid drugs. Recombination connected TRBV5-6 to TRBJ2-1; 8 bases in between match TRBD2. The DNA sequence follows: TGTGCCAGCAGCCAAATGGGACTAGAAGCGAATGAGCAGTTCTTC. Its amino acids are CASSQMGLEANEQFF.